Below, 8 T cell receptor beta chains from the same sample are listed, as sequenced in a study of blood T cell repertoires in COVID-19. The assay was immunoSEQ multiplex PCR, and TCRdb's table has in-frame clones only and misses some. The table records about 64,000 clones, 88% of them present only once. Sequenced input: peripheral blood. These receptors originate from a woman in her fifties or sixties with COVID-19, enrolled during active disease.

V usage is TRBV5-6 and J usage is TRBJ1-1, with no clear D. The CDR3 is 14 residues long. V was pared by 0 bases and J by 3 bases, with 9 bases between. In germline, CDR1 is SGHDT, CDR2 YYEEEE. DNA of the CDR3: TGTGCCAGCAGCTTGGGAGGTTGGGACACTGAAGCTTTCTTT. Amino acid sequence: CASSLGGWDTEAFF. Full variable domain (outside the CDR3, taken from reference TRBV5-6 and TRBJ1-1): DAGVTQSPTHLIKTRGQQVTLRCSPKSGHDTVSWYQQALGQGPQFIFQYYEEEERQRGNFPDRFSGHQFPNYSSELNVNALLLGDSALYLCASSLGGWDTEAFFGQGTRLTVV.

V gene TRBV4-3 combines with J gene TRBJ2-1, with D possibly TRBD2 on 5 matching bases. Germline lookup yields CDR1 LGHNA and CDR2 YSLEER. Deletions cut 0 bases from V and 5 bases from J, with 11 bases between. The CDR3 consists of 15 residues. The CDR3 DNA reads TGCGCCAGCAGCCAAGAAGCTAGCTCGGACAATGAGCAGTTCTTC. Its translation is CASSQEASSDNEQFF.

CDR3 region: CASSRVLLAEQYF. The DNA for the CDR3 is TGTGCCAGCAGCAGGGTCCTCCTCGCCGAGCAGTACTTC. V gene TRBV6-5 combines with J gene TRBJ2-7; TRBD1 is a possible D gene (5 bases). The CDR3 spans 13 residues. Trimming cost V 6 bases and J 6 bases, with 15 bases left between them. Germline V gives CDR1 MNHEY, CDR2 SVGAGI.

The chain uses TRBV3-1 (or the pseudogene TRBV3-2) and TRBJ1-3; TRBD1 might be the D (5 bases). Trimming cost V 1 base and J 2 bases, with 9 bases left between them. This CDR3 is built from 15 residues. Germline assignment: CDR1 LGHDT and CDR2 YNNKEL (reference sequence). In DNA form, the CDR3 reads TGTGCCAGCAGCCAAGCGGGGGGGGCTGGAAACACCATATATTTT. This sequence encodes CASSQAGGAGNTIYF.

A few counts support this clone. The rearrangement uses TRBV6-2 or TRBV6-3 and TRBJ1-5, with unresolved D. This CDR3 contains 14 residues. With 3 bases removed from V and 3 bases from J, the gap between germline ends came to 9 bases. Germline V lookup: CDR1 MNHEY, CDR2 SVGEGT. The CDR3 DNA reads as TGTGCCAGCAGTTATACCCGGGTCAATCAGCCCCAGCATTTT. It translates to CASSYTRVNQPQHF.

V gene TRBV12-3 or TRBV12-4 combines with J gene TRBJ2-3, with a possible D match to TRBD2 (6 bases). The CDR3 extends over 12 amino acids. V lost 8 bases and J lost 4, with 10 bases in between. CDR3 nucleotide sequence: TGTGCCAGCGGAACGGGGGCAGATACGCAGTATTTT. Translation gives CASGTGADTQYF.

About this clone: Other DNA sequences in this specimen translate into the identical CDR3. This chain joins TRBV6-2 or TRBV6-3 and TRBJ1-5, with D maybe TRBD1 (6 bases). Germline V gives CDR1 MNHEY, CDR2 SVGEGT. Trimming cost V 6 bases and J 4 bases, with 10 bases left between them. CDR3 length: 13 amino acids. The CDR3 loop is CASSRRGNQPQHF. The CDR3 nucleotides read TGTGCCAGCAGCCGCAGGGGTAATCAGCCCCAGCATTTT.

This clone appeared once. This chain uses TRBV7-2 with TRBJ2-1; 11 nucleotides align to TRBD2. This CDR3 contains 15 residues. Losses at the gene ends were 2 bases for V and 9 bases for J; bases not matched to a gene: 6. CDR1 is SGHTA, CDR2 FQGNSA, per germline. CDR3 DNA sequence: TGTGCCAGCAGCTTAAATAGCGGGAGGGCCATTGAGCAGTTCTTC. This gives the protein CASSLNSGRAIEQFF.